This TCR beta chain was sequenced for a study of blood T cell repertoires in COVID-19. On the study more broadly: T cells, B-cell-depleted T cells, or PBMCs supplied cDNA or gDNA.

Trimming left V 5 bases short and J 2 bases short, with 10 bases between. Looked up from germline, CDR1 is SEHNR and CDR2 is FQNEAQ (reference sequence). This CDR3 has 14 residues. Per the study methods: Scientists estimated how many nucleated cells there were by amplifying reference gene primers. Assay: immunoSEQ multiplex PCR; the TCRdb copy retains only in-frame clones and omits some. The V and J calls and clone size were taken over from that table, and D and trimming were inferred from the DNA. The sample shows 95,000 to 150,000 clones, roughly 74% of them seen only once. Patients from Seattle were sampled longitudinally, starting during active infection.

This receptor was obtained from a man older than 75 with COVID-19, enrolled during active disease. The material sequenced was peripheral blood. The chain combines TRBV7-9 with TRBJ1-3, with D possibly matching TRBD1 (5 bases). In DNA form, the CDR3 reads TGTGCCAGCAGCCCCACAGGTCCTGGAAACACCATATATTTT. Amino acid sequence: CASSPTGPGNTIYF.